These 8 T cell receptor beta chains were all obtained from the same sample, sequenced in a study of blood T cells in healthy people across ages (dated by TCRdb to about 2015). Receptors were amplified or captured by 5' RACE. The run used an Illumina HiSeq 2500. A second PCR of roughly 7 to 11 cycles was performed with a sample-barcoded 5' primer and a J-beta primer mix. TCRdb redid the processing of the public reads, applying fastp at Q25 and MiXCR, and retained in-frame beta chains. Entries that share a CDR3 protein sequence are merged under the most common genes and DNA. Within this sample are 800,000 to 950,000 distinct CDR3 sequences, with about 37% of them counted one time only. Over 10% of the sample is held by the ten biggest clonotypes. The sample was blood. These receptors originate from a man aged 18-30 years in good health.

The V gene is TRBV7-2, the J gene TRBJ2-4, with 8 nucleotides matching TRBD1. The trim removed 4 bases at V and 0 bases at J, leaving 5 bases unmatched. Germline V CDR1 and CDR2: SGHTA, FQGNSA. CDR3 size: 16 residues. CDR3 sequence reads: CASSWGQAIAKNIQYF. CDR3 DNA sequence: TGTGCCAGCAGCTGGGGACAGGCTATAGCCAAAAACATTCAGTACTTC.

In this sample, this clonotype turned up many times. The rearrangement links TRBV29-1 to TRBJ2-3; D uncertain. Looked up from germline, CDR1 is SQVTM and CDR2 is ANQGSEA. Trimming took 3 bases from V and 0 from J, leaving 1 base between them. The CDR3 length is 11 residues. The CDR3: CSVESTDTQYF. The CDR3, as DNA: TGCAGCGTTGAGAGCACAGATACGCAGTATTTT.

This clonotype turned up a few times. The V call is TRBV29-1, the J call TRBJ2-7; the D call may be TRBD1 or TRBD2 (5 bases each). Deletions cut 0 bases from V and 3 bases from J, with 18 bases between. CDR1 and CDR2 from the germline V gene are SQVTM and ANQGSEA. CDR3 length: 16 residues. The CDR3 DNA reads as TGCAGCGTTGAAGATCAAGGGGACGGCGGAAACTACGAGCAGTACTTC. It is translated as CSVEDQGDGGNYEQYF.

This clonotype was counted at least ten times. The chain joins TRBV20-1 to TRBJ2-1, with TRBD2 as a possible D gene (5 bases). V dropped 6 bases and J dropped 5 bases, with 8 bases sitting between them. The germline V gene encodes CDR1 DFQATT and CDR2 SNEGSKA (reference sequence). The CDR3 contains 11 residues. CDR3 nucleotide sequence: TGCAGTGCCCCCGGGGACAATGAGCAGTTCTTC. Its protein product is CSAPGDNEQFF.

V gene TRBV7-2 combines with J gene TRBJ1-2, with D maybe TRBD1 (5 bases). Germline V gene lookup returns CDR1 SGHTA and CDR2 FQGNSA. Trimming left V 4 bases short and J 3 bases short, with 15 bases between. The CDR3 spans 15 residues. In nucleotides, the CDR3 is TGTGCCAGCAGCTCCTCGACAGAGGGTGACTATGGCTACACCTTC. Translating gives CASSSSTEGDYGYTF.

This chain connects TRBV7-6 to TRBJ2-7; D may correspond to TRBD1 or TRBD2 (5 bases each). Deletions cut 1 base from V and 2 bases from J, with 15 bases between. The CDR3 totals 16 residues. Germline V gene lookup returns CDR1 SGHVS and CDR2 FNYEAQ. CDR3 protein: CASSLVAGDGTYEQYF. In DNA form, the CDR3 reads TGTGCCAGCAGCTTAGTAGCCGGGGACGGCACCTACGAGCAGTACTTC.

The genes are TRBV2 and TRBJ2-1; D unclear. This CDR3 has 14 amino acids. The V gene lost 8 bases and the J gene lost 8 bases, with 19 bases spanning the gap. Germline V gene data show CDR1 as SNHLY and CDR2 as FYNNEI. The CDR3 reads CASGDRASFDEQFF. DNA for the CDR3: TGTGCCAGCGGGGATAGGGCCTCGTTCGATGAGCAGTTCTTC.

This clonotype was detected a few times. CDR3 amino acids: CASSQDAVEGSSVNEQFF. The CDR3 DNA is TGTGCCAGCAGCCAAGATGCGGTAGAGGGTTCGTCAGTCAATGAGCAGTTCTTC. This chain uses TRBV4-2 with TRBJ2-1; D might be TRBD2 (5 bases). The CDR3 extends over 18 amino acids. Between the trimmed V and J ends, which lost 0 bases and 6 bases, there was a span of 21 bases. Germline CDR1 reads LGHNA; CDR2 reads YNFKEQ.